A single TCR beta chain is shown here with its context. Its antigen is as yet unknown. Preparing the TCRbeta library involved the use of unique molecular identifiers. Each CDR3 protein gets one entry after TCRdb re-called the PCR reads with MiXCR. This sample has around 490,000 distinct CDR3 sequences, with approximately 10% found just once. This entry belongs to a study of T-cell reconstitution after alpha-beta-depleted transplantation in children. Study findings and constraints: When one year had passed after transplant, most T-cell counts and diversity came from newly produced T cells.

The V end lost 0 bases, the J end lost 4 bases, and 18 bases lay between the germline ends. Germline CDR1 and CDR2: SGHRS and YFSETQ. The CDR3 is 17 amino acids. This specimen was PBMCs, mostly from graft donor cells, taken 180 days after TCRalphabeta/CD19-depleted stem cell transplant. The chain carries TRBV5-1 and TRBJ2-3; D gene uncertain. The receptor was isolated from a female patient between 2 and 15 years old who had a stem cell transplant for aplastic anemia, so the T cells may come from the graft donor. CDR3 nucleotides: TGCGCCAGCAGCTTGGATGACCTACAAAGGTTCGCAGATACGCAGTATTTT. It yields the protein CASSLDDLQRFADTQYF.